This T cell receptor beta chain was obtained from a study of breast tumors, draining lymph nodes, adjacent tissues. Broader study findings: The lymph node origin of tumor T cells was framed as consistent with a hypothesis, not demonstrated. Tumor repertoires ranked between lymph nodes and nontumor tissue in diversity, with V and J gene preferences. Compared with basal-like, luminal-like tumors shared significantly more repertoire with nontumor tissue. The data were judged consistent with most tumor T cells coming from lymph node and expanding in tumor.

Axillary draining lymph nodes of breast cancer patients supplied the node samples. This clonotype was seen many times. Its antigen remains unknown. Trimming cost V 6 bases and J 5 bases; bases outside gene matches: 8. In germline, CDR1 is DFQATT, CDR2 SNEGSKA (reference sequence). The CDR3 totals 13 residues. TCRdb re-analysed the multiplex PCR reads in MiXCR, keeping a single row per CDR3 protein. Of around 130,000 distinct CDR3 sequences listed, 15% to 20% were seen once; the top ten hold around 3.5%. V is TRBV20-1 and J is TRBJ2-7, with 9 bases aligning to TRBD1. Material for sequencing was axillary lymph node tissue. The clonotype comes from a female donor with breast cancer. Some clones in this sample may be carry-over from other donors' samples. CDR3 nucleotide sequence: TGCAGTGCGAACCGGGACAGGGTAGACGAGCAGTACTTC. It is translated as CSANRDRVDEQYF.